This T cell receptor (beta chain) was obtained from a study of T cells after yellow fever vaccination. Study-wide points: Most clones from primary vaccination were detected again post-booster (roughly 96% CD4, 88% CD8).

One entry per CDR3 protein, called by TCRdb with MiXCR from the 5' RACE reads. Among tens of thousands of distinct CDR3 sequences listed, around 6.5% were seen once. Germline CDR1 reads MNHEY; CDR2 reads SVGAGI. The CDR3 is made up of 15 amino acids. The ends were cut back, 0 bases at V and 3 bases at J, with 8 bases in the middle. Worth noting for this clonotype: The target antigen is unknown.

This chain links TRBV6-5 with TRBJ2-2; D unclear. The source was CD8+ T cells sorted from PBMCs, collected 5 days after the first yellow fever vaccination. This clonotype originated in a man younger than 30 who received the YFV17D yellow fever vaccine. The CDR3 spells CASSYSSWHTGELFF. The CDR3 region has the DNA TGTGCCAGCAGTTACTCGTCCTGGCACACCGGGGAGCTGTTTTTT.